The 16 T cell receptor beta chains listed next were all sequenced from one sample in a study of cytomegalovirus exposure and HLA in healthy donors. PCR employed 60 Vbeta and 13 Jbeta primers. TCRdb keeps only in-frame clones here, not all; method: immunoSEQ multiplex PCR. The sample shows a few hundred thousand clones, over 65% of them seen only once. The source material was PBMCs. The receptor source for this set is a man aged 40-49 years in good health and CMV-seronegative.

The count of this clone is one. The rearrangement links TRBV12-5 to TRBJ2-5; TRBD1 matches at 11 bases. This CDR3 region has 16 residues. Germline V gives CDR1 LGHNT, CDR2 FRNRAP. J lost 4 bases, V lost 1 base, and 5 bases had no gene match. The CDR3 DNA reads as TGTGCTAGTGGTTTGGCGGGACAGGGGGTGGGAGAGACCCAGTACTTC. Protein product: CASGLAGQGVGETQYF. Filled out from reference TRBV12-5 and TRBJ2-5, the complete variable domain reads DARVTQTPRHKVTEMGQEVTMRCQPILGHNTVFWYRQTMMQGLELLAYFRNRAPLDDSGMPKDRFSAEMPDATLATLKIQPSEPRDSAVYFCASGLAGQGVGETQYFGPGTRLLVL.

This clone came up a few times. V usage is TRBV2 and J usage is TRBJ2-7, with a possible D match to TRBD2 (5 bases). The CDR3 is 15 residues long. Germline CDR1 and CDR2: SNHLY and FYNNEI. V gave up 2 bases and J gave up 5 bases, with 16 bases separating them. The CDR3 nucleotides are TGTGCCAGCAGTGAATCGGGGATACTGCGGAACGAGCAGTACTTC. Translated: CASSESGILRNEQYF.

This clone was observed a handful of times. V usage is TRBV4-1 and J usage is TRBJ1-2, with 7 bases matching TRBD1. The CDR3 length is 16 residues. V dropped 3 bases and J dropped 4; count of bases not matched to a gene: 11. Germline V gives CDR1 MGHRA, CDR2 YSYEKL. CDR3 DNA: TGCGCCAGCAGCCAGGCGGGACAGACTAGGAGCTATGGCTACACCTTC. Its protein product is CASSQAGQTRSYGYTF.

The V call is TRBV7-3, the J call TRBJ2-5; no definite D call. There are 13 residues in the CDR3. The germline V and J ends were trimmed by 2 bases and 0 bases, with 4 bases remaining between them. Germline V gene lookup returns CDR1 SGHTA and CDR2 FQGTGA. The CDR3: CASSLPNQETQYF. The DNA of the CDR3 is TGTGCCAGCAGCTTACCTAACCAAGAGACCCAGTACTTC.

The V call is TRBV6-1, the J call TRBJ2-4; 9 bases match TRBD2. Germline V gene lookup returns CDR1 MNHNS and CDR2 SASEGT. V lost 0 bases, J lost 3 bases, and 3 bases stayed unmatched. This CDR3 region has 16 residues. The CDR3 region has the DNA TGTGCCAGCAGTGAAGCTAGCGGGGGAGGCAAAAACATTCAGTACTTC. It translates to CASSEASGGGKNIQYF.

The chain links TRBV2 to TRBJ2-3; 9 nucleotides align to TRBD2. J lost 4 bases, V lost 8 bases, and 13 bases had no gene match. CDR1 is SNHLY, CDR2 FYNNEI, per germline. The length of the CDR3 is 16 residues. CDR3 amino acids: CASRYDSGGVSDTQYF. CDR3 in DNA: TGTGCCAGCCGATATGATAGCGGGGGTGTTTCAGATACGCAGTATTTT. Full variable domain (rest looked up from reference TRBV2 and TRBJ2-3): EPEVTQTPSHQVTQMGQEVILRCVPISNHLYFYWYRQILGQKVEFLVSFYNNEISEKSEIFDDQFSVERPDGSNFTLKIRSTKLEDSAMYFCASRYDSGGVSDTQYFGPGTRLTVL.

This chain joins TRBV2 and TRBJ2-5, with TRBD2 identical over 8 bases. Trimming at V came to 8 bases and at J to 2 bases, leaving 13 bases not matched to a gene. The CDR3 runs 16 residues. Germline values: CDR1 SNHLY, CDR2 FYNNEI. CDR3 in amino acids: CASAGGVSGTQETQYF. In DNA form, the CDR3 reads TGTGCCAGCGCTGGCGGGGTTAGCGGGACACAAGAGACCCAGTACTTC.

The V gene is TRBV27, the J gene TRBJ1-5, with 7 bases identical to TRBD1. The CDR3 length is 15 residues. Germline assignment: CDR1 MNHEY and CDR2 SMNVEV (reference sequence). Trimming removed 4 bases from V and 6 bases from J; junction bases left unmatched: 9. The CDR3 spells CASSSSTGYGQPQHF. In DNA form, the CDR3 reads TGTGCCAGCAGTTCCTCGACAGGGTACGGTCAGCCCCAGCATTTT.

V is TRBV5-4 and J is TRBJ2-5; D uncertain. The V gene lost 0 bases and the J gene lost 4 bases, with 4 bases spanning the gap. There are 12 residues in the CDR3. CDR1 is SGHNT and CDR2 is YYREEE in the germline V gene (reference sequence). The DNA for the CDR3 is TGTGCCAGCAGCTTGGGGGCAGAGACCCAGTACTTC. As protein: CASSLGAETQYF.

The rearrangement joins TRBV29-1 to TRBJ2-1; the D is unclear. CDR1 and CDR2 (germline): SQVTM, ANQGSEA. This CDR3 has 12 residues. Deletions cut 0 bases from V and 4 bases from J, with 4 bases between. For the CDR3, the DNA is TGCAGCGTTGAAGACGGTTACAATGAGCAGTTCTTC. Its protein product is CSVEDGYNEQFF.

The genes are TRBV7-2 and TRBJ1-2; 9 bases map to TRBD1. The V gene's germline CDR1 is SGHTA and CDR2 FQGNSA. The J segment lost 0 bases and the V segment lost 4 bases, leaving 6 bases of the junction unmatched. This CDR3 has 16 amino acids. The CDR3 nucleotides read TGTGCCAGCAGCTCTGGGACAGGGTTAACTAACTATGGCTACACCTTC. It is translated as CASSSGTGLTNYGYTF.

This rearrangement joins TRBV29-1 to TRBJ2-7, with TRBD2 matching over 7 bases. The J segment lost 2 bases and the V segment lost 8 bases, leaving 9 bases of the junction unmatched. This CDR3 is 13 amino acids long. CDR1 and CDR2 (germline): SQVTM, ANQGSEA. The CDR3, as DNA: TGCAGCTTTTTCCAAGCGGGGACCTACGAGCAGTACTTC. It specifies CSFFQAGTYEQYF.

This chain's CDR3 is CASSLTGGFNEQFF. For the CDR3, the DNA is TGCGCCAGCAGCTTGACAGGGGGCTTCAATGAGCAGTTCTTC. The chain combines TRBV5-1 with TRBJ2-1; 9 positions match TRBD1. Looked up from germline, CDR1 is SGHRS and CDR2 is YFSETQ. CDR3 size: 14 residues. J was trimmed by 6 bases and V by 1 base; bases with no gene match: 2.

The chain joins TRBV27 to TRBJ2-1; D ambiguous. The ends were cut back, 4 bases at V and 0 bases at J, with 7 bases in the middle. Germline lookup yields CDR1 MNHEY and CDR2 SMNVEV (reference sequence). This CDR3 contains 14 residues. The CDR3, as DNA: TGTGCCAGCAGTTGGAGAGACTCCTACAATGAGCAGTTCTTC. Its translation is CASSWRDSYNEQFF.

A word on this clone: Germline is not matched at one junction end, which may reflect a read error. The chain joins TRBV6-1 to TRBJ1-2; no firm D call. CDR3 length: 11 residues. The germline CDR1 and CDR2 sequences are MNHNS and SASEGT. The CDR3 sequence: CASSEGQGYTF. CDR3 nucleotide sequence: TGTGCCAGCAGCGAAGGGCAAGGCTACACCTTC.

The V gene is TRBV28, the J gene TRBJ2-2; D is possibly TRBD1 (6 bases). Germline assignment: CDR1 MDHEN and CDR2 SYDVKM. The CDR3 is made up of 15 amino acids. V was pared by 8 bases and J by 3 bases, with 16 bases between. The CDR3 DNA is TGTGCCAGCCGGACGGTGGGGGCCGACACCGGGGAGCTGTTTTTT. Its translation is CASRTVGADTGELFF. Drawing the rest from reference TRBV28 and TRBJ2-2, the complete variable domain is DVKVTQSSRYLVKRTGEKVFLECVQDMDHENMFWYRQDPGLGLRLIYFSYDVKMKEKGDIPEGYSVSREKKERFSLILESASTNQTSMYLCASRTVGADTGELFFGEGSRLTVL.